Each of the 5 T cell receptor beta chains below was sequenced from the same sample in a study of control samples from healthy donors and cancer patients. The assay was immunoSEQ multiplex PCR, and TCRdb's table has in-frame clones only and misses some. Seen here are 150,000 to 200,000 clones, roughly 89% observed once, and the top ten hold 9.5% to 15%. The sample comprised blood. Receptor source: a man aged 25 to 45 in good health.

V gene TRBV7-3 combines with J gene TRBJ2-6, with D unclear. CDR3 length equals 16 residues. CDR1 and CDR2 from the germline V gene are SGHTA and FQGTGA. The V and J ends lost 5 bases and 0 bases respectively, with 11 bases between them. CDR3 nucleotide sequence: TGTGCCAGCAGCCCGTTAAGCAACTCTGGGGCCAACGTCCTGACTTTC. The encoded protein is CASSPLSNSGANVLTF.

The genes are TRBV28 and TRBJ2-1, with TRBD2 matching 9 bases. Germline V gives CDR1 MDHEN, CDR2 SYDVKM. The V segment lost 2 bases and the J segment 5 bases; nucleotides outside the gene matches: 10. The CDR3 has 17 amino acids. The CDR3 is CASSLPLAGRADNEQFF. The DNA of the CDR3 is TGTGCCAGCAGTTTACCGCTAGCGGGGAGGGCTGACAATGAGCAGTTCTTC.

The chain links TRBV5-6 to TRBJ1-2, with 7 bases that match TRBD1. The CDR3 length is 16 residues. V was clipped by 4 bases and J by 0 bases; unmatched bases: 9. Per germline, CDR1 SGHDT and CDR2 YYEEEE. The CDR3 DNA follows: TGTGCCAGCAGCCCACGTTCGACAGGGCCTAACTATGGCTACACCTTC. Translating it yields CASSPRSTGPNYGYTF.

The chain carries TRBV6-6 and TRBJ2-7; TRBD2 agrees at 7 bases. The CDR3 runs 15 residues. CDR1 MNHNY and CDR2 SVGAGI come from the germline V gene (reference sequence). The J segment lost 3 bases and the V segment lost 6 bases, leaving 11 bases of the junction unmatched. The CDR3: CASRPTASGIYEQYF. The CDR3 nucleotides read TGTGCCAGCAGGCCTACTGCTAGCGGCATCTACGAGCAGTACTTC.

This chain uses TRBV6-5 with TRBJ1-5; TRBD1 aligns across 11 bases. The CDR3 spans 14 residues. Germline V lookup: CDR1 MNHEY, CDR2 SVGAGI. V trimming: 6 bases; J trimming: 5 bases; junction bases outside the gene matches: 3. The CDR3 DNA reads TGTGCCAGCAGGGGGGACAGGGGGGATCAGCCCCAGCATTTT. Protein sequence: CASRGDRGDQPQHF.